There are many counts of the clone carrying this T cell receptor (beta chain). Its antigen is currently unknown. This record comes from a study of T cell repertoires in cytomegalovirus infection. Turning to the study itself: It was the public TCR beta signatures that indicated both CMV infection and matching HLA type.

V dropped 2 bases and J dropped 0 bases, with 22 bases sitting between them. Germline V gene lookup returns CDR1 MNHEY and CDR2 SVGEGT. The CDR3 sequence is 19 residues long. Study-wide points: Identification of carriers of CMV plus the relevant HLA was performed using cumulative public TCR beta family frequency. The ex vivo response showed dominance by HLA-C-restricted CMV-specific TCR beta clonotypes.

One entry per CDR3 protein, called by TCRdb with MiXCR from the reads. Among around 74,000 distinct CDR3 sequences, 3.7% were seen once, and the ten largest hold approximately 5%. The sample taken for sequencing was PBMCs. This TCR was sampled from a human donor in good health (CMV status not recorded). Some clones in this sample may be carry-over from other donors' samples. The chain uses TRBV6-2 or TRBV6-3 and TRBJ1-1, with D tentatively TRBD1 (6 bases). The CDR3 loop reads CASSYPTGVGHIMNTEAFF. CDR3 DNA sequence: TGTGCCAGCAGTTACCCCACCGGTGTGGGACATATCATGAACACTGAAGCTTTCTTT.